Listed here are 18 T cell receptor beta chains from one sample, sequenced in a study of blood T cell repertoires in COVID-19. TCRdb's table, derived via immunoSEQ multiplex PCR, lists solely in-frame clones and lacks some. Among around 130,000 clones listed, approximately 90% were seen once. Source material: peripheral blood. The receptors shown here come from a woman older than 75 with acute or convalescent COVID-19.

Only one count was recorded for this clone. The chain uses TRBV19 and TRBJ1-4, with 9 nucleotides matching TRBD1. This CDR3 spans 14 amino acids. With 9 bases clipped from V and 5 bases from J, the junction kept 7 bases outside the gene matches. The germline gives CDR1 LNHDA, CDR2 SQIVND (reference sequence). CDR3 loop: CASRPGQGNEKLFF. CDR3 coding DNA: TGTGCCAGCAGACCTGGACAGGGGAATGAAAAACTGTTTTTT.

The rearrangement joins TRBV5-1 to TRBJ1-6; 7 bases fit TRBD1. Trimming at V came to 6 bases and at J to 7 bases, leaving 13 bases not matched to a gene. Germline-derived CDR1 and CDR2 are SGHRS and YFSETQ. The CDR3 has 16 amino acids. The CDR3 sequence: CASTLGSQGVNSPLHF. In DNA, the CDR3 is TGCGCCAGCACCCTTGGATCGCAGGGGGTAAATTCACCCCTCCACTTT.

The chain has TRBV2 and TRBJ1-2, with a tentative D call TRBD1 (5 bases). This CDR3 is built from 14 residues. Germline V gene sequence: CDR1 SNHLY, CDR2 FYNNEI. Trimming took off 5 bases at V and 4 bases at J, with 14 bases between the two ends. The CDR3 here is CASSPQGPAYGYTF. CDR3 bases: TGTGCCAGCAGTCCTCAGGGTCCGGCCTATGGCTACACCTTC.

The chain employs TRBV30 and TRBJ1-5; D is ambiguous. CDR3 length: 14 residues. The V gene lost 1 base and the J gene lost 7 bases, with 14 bases spanning the gap. The V gene's germline CDR1 is GTSNPN and CDR2 SVGIG (reference sequence). The CDR3 spells CAWSGVNAGQPQHF. The DNA for the CDR3 is TGTGCCTGGAGTGGAGTTAATGCGGGACAGCCCCAGCATTTT.

The rearrangement joins TRBV7-9 to TRBJ1-1; no reliable D call. The CDR3 sequence is 11 residues long. The germline CDR1 and CDR2 sequences are SEHNR and FQNEAQ (reference sequence). V shed 4 bases and J shed 7 bases, with 7 bases lying between them. DNA for the CDR3: TGTGCCAGCAGCTCCTCTGTTGAAGCTTTCTTT. Its protein product is CASSSSVEAFF.

This clone was detected once. The chain links TRBV11-2 to TRBJ1-2; 10 positions match TRBD1. The J segment lost 0 bases and the V segment lost 5 bases, leaving 6 bases of the junction unmatched. Germline CDR1 is SGHAT and CDR2 is FQNNGV. The CDR3 has 16 amino acids. The CDR3 reads CASSRSGTGANYGYTF. DNA of the CDR3: TGTGCCAGCAGCAGAAGCGGGACAGGGGCTAACTATGGCTACACCTTC.

This sequence joins TRBV5-1 and TRBJ1-1; D not resolved. The CDR3 is made up of 13 amino acids. CDR1 and CDR2 (germline): SGHRS, YFSETQ. Trimming removed 4 bases from V and 4 bases from J, with 11 bases in between. CDR3 nucleotide sequence: TGCGCCAGCAGCCCTGGGTCGGGCACTGAAGCTTTCTTT. Amino acid sequence: CASSPGSGTEAFF.

This sequence joins TRBV10-3 and TRBJ1-2; 8 bases are shared with TRBD1. Germline V gene lookup returns CDR1 ENHRY and CDR2 SYGVKD. J lost 5 bases, V lost 4 bases, and 12 bases had no gene match. The CDR3 extends over 16 amino acids. The CDR3 region has the DNA TGTGCCATCAGTGCCCAAGGACAGGGCAGGCTTTATGGCTACACCTTC. Residues: CAISAQGQGRLYGYTF.

This chain links TRBV7-3 with TRBJ2-5; no definite D call. Trimming removed 0 bases from V and 5 bases from J, with 7 bases in between. CDR1 and CDR2 from the germline V gene are SGHTA and FQGTGA. The CDR3 loop spans 13 amino acids. The CDR3 region has the DNA TGTGCCAGCAGCTTAACGAACGGGGAGACCCAGTACTTC. Protein sequence: CASSLTNGETQYF. Full variable domain (remainder filled in from reference TRBV7-3 and TRBJ2-5): GAGVSQTPSNKVTEKGKYVELRCDPISGHTALYWYRQSLGQGPEFLIYFQGTGAADDSGLPNDRFFAVRPEGSVSTLKIQRTERGDSAVYLCASSLTNGETQYFGPGTRLLVL.

This clone appeared once. The V call is TRBV18, the J call TRBJ1-3, with D unresolved. The germline V gene encodes CDR1 KGHSH and CDR2 LQKENI. The CDR3 runs 17 residues. V was shortened by 3 bases and J by 4 bases, with 19 bases between the two germline ends. The CDR3 DNA reads TGTGCCAGCTCACCGGTTAGAAACTTGCCCAACGGAAACACCATATATTTT. Translated: CASSPVRNLPNGNTIYF.

The gene calls are TRBV6-5 and TRBJ2-7, with 10 bases matching TRBD2. The trim removed 5 bases at V and 5 bases at J, leaving 6 bases unmatched. CDR1 and CDR2 from the germline V gene are MNHEY and SVGAGI. The CDR3 is 14 amino acids. The CDR3 DNA follows: TGTGCCAGCAGTCTTCGCGGGACTAGCGACGAGCAGTACTTC. Amino acids: CASSLRGTSDEQYF.

The gene calls are TRBV3-1 (or the pseudogene TRBV3-2) and TRBJ1-4; the match to TRBD1 covers 7 bases. In germline, CDR1 is LGHDT, CDR2 YNNKEL (reference sequence). The length of the CDR3 is 15 residues. J was trimmed by 6 bases and V by 3 bases; bases with no gene match: 7. This CDR3 is CASSHADREYEKLFF. The DNA of the CDR3 is TGTGCCAGCAGCCATGCCGACAGGGAATATGAAAAACTGTTTTTT.

J is TRBJ1-6 and V is TRBV25-1; D not resolved. CDR1 and CDR2 (germline): MGHDK, SYGVNS. This CDR3 spans 15 amino acids. The V and J ends lost 3 bases and 6 bases respectively, with 12 bases between them. The CDR3 protein is CASSESTRPNSPLHF. The CDR3 bases are TGTGCCAGCAGTGAGTCGACAAGGCCTAATTCACCCCTCCACTTT.

The count of this clone is one. The rearrangement uses TRBV7-9 and TRBJ1-5; 9 bases fit TRBD1. Germline V gene sequence: CDR1 SEHNR, CDR2 FQNEAQ (reference sequence). This CDR3 comprises 18 residues. Trimming cost V 2 bases and J 7 bases; bases outside gene matches: 15. CDR3 protein: CASSLLSGTGNRGQPQHF. CDR3 coding DNA: TGTGCCAGCAGCTTATTATCCGGGACAGGGAATAGGGGGCAGCCCCAGCATTTT.

The rearrangement uses TRBV7-2 and TRBJ2-1; the match to TRBD2 covers 10 bases. J was trimmed by 9 bases and V by 5 bases; bases with no gene match: 13. The V gene's germline CDR1 is SGHTA and CDR2 FQGNSA. This CDR3 contains 16 residues. The CDR3 protein is CASSLLPAGGLGEQFF. The CDR3 DNA is TGTGCCAGCAGCCTACTCCCAGCGGGGGGGCTCGGTGAGCAGTTCTTC. Full variable domain (rest looked up from reference TRBV7-2 and TRBJ2-1): GAGVSQSPSNKVTEKGKDVELRCDPISGHTALYWYRQSLGQGLEFLIYFQGNSAPDKSGLPSDRFSAERTGGSVSTLTIQRTQQEDSAVYLCASSLLPAGGLGEQFFGPGTRLTVL.

The rearrangement links TRBV11-2 to TRBJ1-6; no reliable D call. V was cut by 5 bases and J by 13 bases, with 15 bases left in between. Germline CDR1 SGHAT, CDR2 FQNNGV. The CDR3 consists of 13 residues. The CDR3 DNA sequence: TGTGCCAGCAGCCTCCTAGAAACGCGGCCCCTCCACTTT. It translates to CASSLLETRPLHF.

Points on this clone: The same CDR3 can be traced to other DNA sequences in this sample. The chain uses TRBV5-1 and TRBJ2-2; 9 bases align to TRBD1. The CDR3 consists of 15 residues. Per the germline V gene, CDR1 is SGHRS and CDR2 is YFSETQ. Trimming took 4 bases from V and 1 from J; bases not matched to a gene: 2. CDR3 loop: CASSPGQGNTGELFF. The CDR3 DNA reads as TGCGCCAGCAGCCCGGGACAGGGGAACACCGGGGAGCTGTTTTTT.

The chain combines TRBV3-1 (or the pseudogene TRBV3-2) with TRBJ1-1; D not certain. CDR1 is LGHDT and CDR2 is YNNKEL in the germline V gene (reference sequence). The ends were cut back, 3 bases at V and 3 bases at J, with 5 bases in the middle. The CDR3 runs 12 residues. The CDR3 DNA sequence: TGTGCCAGCAGCCACACAGACACTGAAGCTTTCTTT. Translating gives CASSHTDTEAFF.